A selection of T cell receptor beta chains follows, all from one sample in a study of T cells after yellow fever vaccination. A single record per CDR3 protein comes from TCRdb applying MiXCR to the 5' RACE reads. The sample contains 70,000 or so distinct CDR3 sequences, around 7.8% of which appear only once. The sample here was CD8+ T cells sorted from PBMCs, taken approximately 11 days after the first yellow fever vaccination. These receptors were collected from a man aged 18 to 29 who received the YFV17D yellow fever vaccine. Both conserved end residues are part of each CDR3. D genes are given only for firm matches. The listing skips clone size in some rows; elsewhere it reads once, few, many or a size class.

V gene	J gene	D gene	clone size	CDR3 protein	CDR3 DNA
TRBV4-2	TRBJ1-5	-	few	CASSQESGGGQPQHF	TGTGCCAGCAGCCAAGAGTCCGGGGGCGGTCAGCCCCAGCATTTT
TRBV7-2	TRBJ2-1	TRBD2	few	CASSPYTSGYYNEQFF	TGTGCCAGCAGCCCCTACACTAGCGGCTACTACAATGAGCAGTTCTTC
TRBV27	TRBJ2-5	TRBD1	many	CASSWRDRYKETQYF	TGTGCCAGCAGTTGGAGGGACAGGTATAAAGAGACCCAGTACTTC
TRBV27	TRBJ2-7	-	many	CASSRPLGGAEGEQYF	TGTGCCAGCAGTCGCCCACTAGGCGGGGCAGAAGGGGAGCAGTACTTC
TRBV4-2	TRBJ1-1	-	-	CASSQGDIYTEAFF	TGTGCCAGCAGCCAAGGGGACATCTACACTGAAGCTTTCTTT
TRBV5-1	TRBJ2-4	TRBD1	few	CASSLAGGAKNIQYF	TGCGCCAGCAGCTTGGCAGGGGGCGCCAAAAACATTCAGTACTTC
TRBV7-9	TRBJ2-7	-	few	CASSSQDSYEQYF	TGTGCCAGCAGCTCCCAAGACTCCTACGAGCAGTACTTC
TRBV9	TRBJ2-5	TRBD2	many	CASSVAVSGGRGETQYF	TGTGCCAGCAGCGTAGCAGTCAGCGGGGGCCGGGGAGAGACCCAGTACTTC
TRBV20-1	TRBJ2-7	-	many	CSATPPGSYEQYF	TGCAGTGCTACCCCCCCTGGCAGCTACGAGCAGTACTTC
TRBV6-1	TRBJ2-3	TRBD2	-	CASSQWTSGADTQYF	TGTGCCAGCAGTCAGTGGACTAGCGGGGCCGATACGCAGTATTTT
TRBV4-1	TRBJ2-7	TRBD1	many	CASSTTGGYEQYF	TGCGCCAGCAGTACGACAGGGGGCTACGAGCAGTACTTC
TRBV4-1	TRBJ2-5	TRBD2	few	CASRSFGGRGGETQYF	TGCGCCAGCCGATCCTTCGGGGGGCGGGGGGGAGAGACCCAGTACTTC
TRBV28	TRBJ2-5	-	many	CASPPQRGRGQETQYF	TGTGCCAGCCCCCCCCAGAGGGGAAGGGGGCAAGAGACCCAGTACTTC
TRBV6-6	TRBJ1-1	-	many	CASSYMTEAFF	TGTGCCAGCAGTTACATGACTGAAGCTTTCTTT
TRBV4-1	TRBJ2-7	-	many	CASSWRGDGEAYEQYF	TGCGCCAGCAGCTGGAGGGGGGACGGGGAGGCTTACGAGCAGTACTTC
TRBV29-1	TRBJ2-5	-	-	CSVEDLGETQYF	TGCAGCGTTGAAGATCTCGGCGAGACCCAGTACTTC
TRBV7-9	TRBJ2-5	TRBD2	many	CASRTSAEETQYF	TGTGCCAGCCGTACTAGCGCAGAAGAGACCCAGTACTTC
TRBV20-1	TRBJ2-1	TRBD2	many	CSARDGGGLHNEQFF	TGCAGTGCTAGAGACGGGGGGGGCCTGCACAATGAGCAGTTCTTC
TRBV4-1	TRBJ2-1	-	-	CASSPEGLHNEQFF	TGTGCCAGCAGCCCCGAGGGCCTCCACAATGAGCAGTTCTTC
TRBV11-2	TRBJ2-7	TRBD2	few	CARRSGTSRHEQYF	TGTGCCAGGAGGTCCGGGACTAGCCGCCACGAGCAGTACTTC
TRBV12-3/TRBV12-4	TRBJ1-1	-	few	CASVRGTGTMNTEAFF	TGTGCCAGCGTTCGTGGTACAGGGACCATGAACACTGAAGCTTTCTTT
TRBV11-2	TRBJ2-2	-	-	CASSLTAVSTGELFF	TGTGCCAGCAGCTTGACAGCCGTGAGCACCGGGGAGCTGTTTTTT
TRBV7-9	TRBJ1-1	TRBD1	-	CASNGGGLTEAFF	TGTGCCAGCAACGGAGGGGGCCTCACTGAAGCTTTCTTT
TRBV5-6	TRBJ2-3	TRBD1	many	CASTDPGQFTDTQYF	TGTGCCAGCACCGACCCGGGACAGTTCACAGATACGCAGTATTTT
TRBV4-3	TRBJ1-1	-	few	CASSQFAGTEAFF	TGCGCCAGCAGCCAATTTGCCGGTACTGAAGCTTTCTTT
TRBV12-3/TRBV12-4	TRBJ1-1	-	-	CASSFMVNTEAFF	TGTGCCAGCAGTTTCATGGTGAACACTGAAGCTTTCTTT
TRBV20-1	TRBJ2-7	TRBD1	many	CSARVVGQGANEQYF	TGCAGTGCTAGAGTCGTGGGACAGGGGGCAAACGAGCAGTACTTC
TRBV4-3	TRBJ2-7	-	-	CASSQYLEYEQYF	TGCGCCAGCAGCCAATACTTGGAGTACGAGCAGTACTTC
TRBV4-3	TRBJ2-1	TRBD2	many	CASSPRGASGIQQFF	TGCGCCAGCAGCCCCCGAGGGGCTAGCGGGATCCAGCAGTTCTTC
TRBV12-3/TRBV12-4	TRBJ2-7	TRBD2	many	CASSWTSASYEQYF	TGTGCCAGCAGTTGGACTAGCGCGTCCTACGAGCAGTACTTC
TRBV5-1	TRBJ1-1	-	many	CASSFGGATEAFF	TGCGCCAGCAGCTTCGGGGGGGCGACTGAAGCTTTCTTT